A single sample gave rise to the 32 T cell receptor beta chains below, sequenced in a study of blood T cell repertoires in COVID-19. TCRdb's table, derived via immunoSEQ multiplex PCR, lists solely in-frame clones and lacks some. The repertoire holds over 120,000 clones, with around 87% as singletons. Sequenced input: peripheral blood. These TCRs come from a man over 45 who had recovered from COVID-19.

Remarks on this clone: Within the sample, other DNA sequences also encode this same CDR3. J is TRBJ1-1 and V is TRBV10-3; TRBD1 matches at 7 bases. J gave up 4 bases and V 4 bases, and 3 bases lay outside the gene matches. The CDR3 covers 13 residues. CDR1 and CDR2 from the germline V gene are ENHRY and SYGVKD. The CDR3 reads CAISGQGGTEAFF. DNA for the CDR3: TGTGCCATCAGTGGACAGGGTGGCACTGAAGCTTTCTTT.

Turning to this clone: The sample contains more than one DNA sequence encoding this CDR3. This chain uses TRBV3-1 (or the pseudogene TRBV3-2) with TRBJ1-4; the match to TRBD1 covers 11 bases. The length of the CDR3 is 15 residues. The germline CDR1 and CDR2 sequences are LGHDT and YNNKEL (reference sequence). Germline trimming cut 5 bases from V and 7 bases from J; bases unmatched to any gene: 6. The DNA of the CDR3 is TGTGCCAGCAGCTACGGACAGGGGGCGATTGAAAAACTGTTTTTT. It encodes CASSYGQGAIEKLFF.

The chain recombines TRBV23-1 with TRBJ1-1; the D gene is possibly TRBD1 (5 bases). TRBV23-1 is an ORF; its function is uncertain. CDR3 length equals 15 residues. With 4 bases removed from V and 0 bases from J, the gap between germline ends came to 12 bases. As DNA, the CDR3 is TGCGCCAGCAGTCCCCGGGACTTAGTGAACACTGAAGCTTTCTTT. Translation gives CASSPRDLVNTEAFF.

The chain has TRBV23-1 and TRBJ1-6; 7 bases are a match to TRBD1. TRBV23-1 is an ORF for which the function is uncertain. The CDR3 extends over 12 amino acids. V lost 8 bases to trimming and J lost 5 bases; unmatched junction nucleotides: 0. CDR3 residues: CASQGDNSPLHF. Here the CDR3 DNA reads TGCGCCAGCCAGGGGGATAATTCACCCCTCCACTTT.

This chain uses TRBV11-1 with TRBJ2-3; possibly TRBD1 for D (5 bases). Trimming shortened V by 6 bases and J by 2 bases, and 9 bases separated the two germline ends. The CDR3 consists of 13 residues. Per the germline V gene, CDR1 is SGHAT and CDR2 is FQDESV (reference sequence). As DNA, the CDR3 is TGTGCCAGCAGTCAGGGAACCACAGATACGCAGTATTTT. Amino acids: CASSQGTTDTQYF.

The chain uses TRBV7-6 and TRBJ2-5; D possibly corresponds to TRBD2 (6 bases). The CDR3 has 16 residues. The germline V gene has CDR1 SGHVS and CDR2 FNYEAQ. V was pared by 1 base and J by 1 base, with 13 bases between. DNA for the CDR3: TGTGCCAGCAGCTTAGGGGGGGTGGCGGTCCAAGAGACCCAGTACTTC. It specifies CASSLGGVAVQETQYF.

The chain is built from TRBV29-1 and TRBJ1-1; 7 bases line up with TRBD1. The germline V gene has CDR1 SQVTM and CDR2 ANQGSEA. The junction had 6 bases not matched to a gene; V was cut back by 7 bases and J by 1 base. The CDR3 has 13 residues. Written as DNA, the CDR3 is TGCAGCGGGAGGACAGGAGGGAACACTGAAGCTTTCTTT. This gives the protein CSGRTGGNTEAFF.

The CDR3 DNA reads as TGTGCCAGCAGTGAATTTAGTACCCTATACACCTTC. Encoded protein: CASSEFSTLYTF. The rearrangement links TRBV6-1 to TRBJ1-2; no clear D. In germline, CDR1 is MNHNS, CDR2 SASEGT. The CDR3 covers 12 residues. V gave up 2 bases and J gave up 11 bases, with 12 bases separating them.

This clone has only a few counts. The J gene is TRBJ2-7, the V gene TRBV6-2 or TRBV6-3; 8 bases fit TRBD1. The ends lost 6 bases at V and 6 bases at J; junction bases unmatched: 13. Germline CDR1 and CDR2: MNHEY and SVGEGT. The CDR3 has 15 residues. In DNA form, the CDR3 reads TGTGCCAGCAGCGGACGAGGGACAGGTAATGGCGAGCAGTACTTC. It encodes CASSGRGTGNGEQYF.

J is TRBJ1-5 and V is TRBV3-1 (or the pseudogene TRBV3-2), with TRBD1 identical over 7 bases. CDR1 is LGHDT, CDR2 YNNKEL, per germline (reference sequence). The CDR3 totals 15 residues. Losses at the gene ends were 1 base for V and 11 bases for J; bases not matched to a gene: 11. The CDR3 nucleotides are TGTGCCAGCAGCCAAGGGACAGGCGCACCTTCGGCCCAGCATTTT. Translating it yields CASSQGTGAPSAQHF.

The chain joins TRBV6-5 to TRBJ1-1, with TRBD1 matching 8 bases. Germline trimming cut 5 bases from V and 4 bases from J; bases unmatched to any gene: 6. CDR3 length equals 14 residues. Per the germline V gene, CDR1 is MNHEY and CDR2 is SVGAGI. The CDR3 spells CASSQDRVITEAFF. CDR3 bases: TGTGCCAGCAGTCAGGACAGGGTAATCACTGAAGCTTTCTTT.

This chain joins TRBV7-2 and TRBJ2-7; 10 bases line up with TRBD2. Germline loops: CDR1 SGHTA, CDR2 FQGNSA. CDR3 length equals 15 residues. After removal of 4 bases from V and 2 bases from J, the junction contained 5 bases not matched to a gene. CDR3 residues: CASSSSGGVPYEQYF. For the CDR3, the DNA is TGTGCCAGCAGCTCAAGCGGGGGGGTACCCTACGAGCAGTACTTC.

This clone was picked up a small number of times. This chain connects TRBV5-1 to TRBJ2-2, with a weak D call TRBD1 (6 bases). The CDR3 has 16 residues. The germline CDR1 and CDR2 sequences are SGHRS and YFSETQ. The V and J ends lost 0 bases and 6 bases respectively, with 15 bases between them. In DNA, the CDR3 is TGCGCCAGCAGCTTGGCCACACAGGGCGGCGCCGGGGAGCTGTTTTTT. Translating gives CASSLATQGGAGELFF. Supplemented by reference TRBV5-1 and TRBJ2-2, the full variable domain reads KAGVTQTPRYLIKTRGQQVTLSCSPISGHRSVSWYQQTPGQGLQFLFEYFSETQRNKGNFPGRFSGRQFSNSRSEMNVSTLELGDSALYLCASSLATQGGAGELFFGEGSRLTVL.

The chain is built from TRBV30 and TRBJ1-2; D is unclear. Deletions cut 0 bases from V and 4 bases from J, with 12 bases between. The germline V gene encodes CDR1 GTSNPN and CDR2 SVGIG (reference sequence). The CDR3 has 14 amino acids. CDR3 loop: CAWSVLVGSYGYTF. CDR3 sequence (DNA): TGTGCCTGGAGTGTACTAGTGGGGTCCTATGGCTACACCTTC.

V and J are TRBV7-2 and TRBJ1-6; D perhaps matches TRBD1 (6 bases). The V gene's germline CDR1 is SGHTA and CDR2 FQGNSA. Trimming left V 4 bases short and J 5 bases short, with 15 bases between. This CDR3 comprises 16 residues. This CDR3 reads CASSSRTGKDNSPLHF. Here the CDR3 DNA reads TGTGCCAGCAGCTCTCGTACAGGGAAGGATAATTCACCCCTCCACTTT.

This clone was observed a handful of times. The CDR3 DNA follows: TGTGCCAGCAGCTACCCGGACAGCTATGGCTACACCTTC. This encodes CASSYPDSYGYTF. The chain uses TRBV7-9 and TRBJ1-2, with D perhaps matching TRBD1 (6 bases). The CDR3 is 13 residues long. Trimming left V 4 bases short and J 4 bases short, with 10 bases between. Per the germline V gene, CDR1 is SEHNR and CDR2 is FQNEAQ (reference sequence). Drawing the rest from reference TRBV7-9 and TRBJ1-2, the complete variable domain is DTGVSQNPRHKITKRGQNVTFRCDPISEHNRLYWYRQTLGQGPEFLTYFQNEAQLEKSRLLSDRFSAERPKGSFSTLEIQRTEQGDSAMYLCASSYPDSYGYTFGSGTRLTVV.

The chain carries TRBV11-2 and TRBJ2-7; the match to TRBD1 covers 10 bases. V lost 5 bases, J lost 9 bases, and 7 bases stayed unmatched. The CDR3 has 13 residues. Germline values: CDR1 SGHAT, CDR2 FQNNGV. The CDR3 bases are TGTGCCAGCAGCGAGTCCGGGACAGGGGTGCAGTACTTC. Translated, it gives CASSESGTGVQYF.

This chain connects TRBV6-5 to TRBJ2-3; perhaps TRBD1 as D (5 bases). Trimming left V 0 bases short and J 4 bases short, with 11 bases between. The germline V gene encodes CDR1 MNHEY and CDR2 SVGAGI. This CDR3 has 15 residues. The DNA for the CDR3 is TGTGCCAGCAGTTACTCCCAATCACAGGCAGATACGCAGTATTTT. Translation: CASSYSQSQADTQYF.

This chain connects TRBV29-1 to TRBJ1-2; D is uncertain. Trimming shortened V by 0 bases and J by 1 base, and 18 bases separated the two germline ends. Germline values: CDR1 SQVTM, CDR2 ANQGSEA. CDR3 length equals 17 residues. CDR3 in amino acids: CSVEEITARLGNYGYTF. CDR3 nucleotide sequence: TGCAGCGTTGAAGAAATCACGGCCAGGTTGGGTAACTATGGCTACACCTTC.

This chain uses TRBV6-5 with TRBJ1-3; no definite D call. CDR3 length equals 13 residues. Trimming cost V 5 bases and J 2 bases, with 7 bases left between them. Germline values: CDR1 MNHEY, CDR2 SVGAGI. CDR3 in DNA: TGTGCCAGCAGTCCTATCCCTGGAAACACCATATATTTT. Its protein is CASSPIPGNTIYF.

This clone was seen a single time. This rearrangement joins TRBV9 to TRBJ2-1, with D maybe TRBD1 (6 bases). Per germline, CDR1 SGDLS and CDR2 YYNGEE. Trimming took off 0 bases at V and 4 bases at J, with 17 bases between the two ends. This CDR3 has 17 amino acids. CDR3 in amino acids: CASSVDSGRGVYNEQFF. CDR3 nucleotide sequence: TGTGCCAGCAGCGTAGATTCGGGCAGGGGAGTTTACAATGAGCAGTTCTTC.

DNA of the CDR3: TGTGCCAGCAGCCAAGATGTTAGGACAGGGGAAGCGTCCTATAATTCACCCCTCCACTTT. It codes for CASSQDVRTGEASYNSPLHF. The chain employs TRBV3-1 (or the pseudogene TRBV3-2) and TRBJ1-6; 9 bases line up with TRBD1. The V gene's germline CDR1 is LGHDT and CDR2 YNNKEL (reference sequence). V trimming: 0 bases; J trimming: 1 base; junction bases outside the gene matches: 10. The CDR3 is 20 amino acids.

V is TRBV11-2 and J is TRBJ2-1, with 14 nucleotides matching TRBD2. V lost 5 bases to trimming and J lost 4 bases; unmatched junction nucleotides: 7. This CDR3 has 17 amino acids. Germline loops: CDR1 SGHAT, CDR2 FQNNGV. The CDR3 nucleotides are TGTGCCAGCAGCACACGGGGACTAGCGGGGGCATACAATGAGCAGTTCTTC. Translated, it gives CASSTRGLAGAYNEQFF.

This CDR3 reads CASSLGQTPDEQYF. The DNA of the CDR3 is TGCGCCAGCAGCTTGGGACAGACCCCCGACGAGCAGTACTTC. This chain links TRBV5-1 with TRBJ2-7; tentatively, D is TRBD1 (5 bases). Trimming shortened V by 0 bases and J by 5 bases, and 12 bases separated the two germline ends. The CDR3 has 14 residues. Germline CDR1 reads SGHRS; CDR2 reads YFSETQ.

The gene calls are TRBV29-1 and TRBJ2-3; D remains ambiguous. This CDR3 contains 11 residues. Germline CDR1 reads SQVTM; CDR2 reads ANQGSEA. The V end was cut by 6 bases, the J end by 2 bases, with 6 bases between. The CDR3 DNA reads as TGCAGCGTAACAACCACAGATACGCAGTATTTT. Translated: CSVTTTDTQYF.

For the CDR3, the DNA is TGTGCCAGCAGCTTTGGGACAGGGGGTCTTGAGCAGTACTTC. It translates to CASSFGTGGLEQYF. V usage is TRBV5-5 and J usage is TRBJ2-7, with 11 bases that match TRBD1. V was clipped by 2 bases and J by 7 bases; unmatched bases: 5. Germline values: CDR1 SGHKS, CDR2 YYEKEE (reference sequence). This CDR3 region has 14 residues.

J is TRBJ2-1 and V is TRBV27, with D perhaps matching TRBD1 (5 bases). This CDR3 is built from 14 residues. Trimming pared 2 bases from V and 8 bases from J, leaving 13 bases between. The germline V gene encodes CDR1 MNHEY and CDR2 SMNVEV (reference sequence). The CDR3 nucleotides read TGTGCCAGCAGTTTAGGGGCAGGGTGGGATGAGCAGTTCTTC. The encoded protein is CASSLGAGWDEQFF.

The chain employs TRBV15 and TRBJ2-5, with TRBD2 matching over 7 bases. Germline V gene sequence: CDR1 LNHNV, CDR2 YYDKDF (reference sequence). This CDR3 has 15 amino acids. The V gene end was trimmed by 3 bases and the J gene end by 2 bases; junction bases not matched to a gene: 6. The CDR3 DNA reads as TGTGCCACCAGCAGGAGGACTAGTTGGCAAGAGACCCAGTACTTC. This gives the protein CATSRRTSWQETQYF.

The chain is built from TRBV6-5 and TRBJ2-7; the match to TRBD1 covers 11 bases. CDR1 and CDR2 (germline): MNHEY, SVGAGI. CDR3 size: 14 residues. With V trimmed by 6 bases and J by 4 bases, 5 bases remained unmatched. CDR3 sequence (DNA): TGTGCCAGCAGCGGGACAGGGGGAACTTACGAGCAGTACTTC. This translates into CASSGTGGTYEQYF.

This sequence joins TRBV19 and TRBJ2-7, with 7 bases aligning to TRBD2. Germline V lookup: CDR1 LNHDA, CDR2 SQIVND (reference sequence). Trimming removed 6 bases from V and 4 bases from J; junction bases left unmatched: 12. This CDR3 contains 15 residues. This CDR3 reads CASSRSGTRQYEQYF. The CDR3 nucleotides read TGTGCCAGTAGCCGGAGCGGGACCAGGCAATACGAGCAGTACTTC.

The rearrangement uses TRBV6-1 and TRBJ1-5, with D perhaps matching TRBD1 (5 bases). CDR3 length equals 13 residues. Germline CDR1 MNHNS, CDR2 SASEGT. The V gene lost 2 bases and the J gene lost 7 bases, with 9 bases spanning the gap. The CDR3 DNA is TGTGCCAGCAGTGAACAGGGTTACCAGCCCCAGCATTTT. Residues: CASSEQGYQPQHF.

The chain carries TRBV7-9 and TRBJ2-2; 8 positions agree with TRBD1. V was clipped by 7 bases and J by 3 bases; unmatched bases: 13. Germline-derived CDR1 and CDR2 are SEHNR and FQNEAQ (reference sequence). The CDR3 runs to 17 residues. CDR3 in amino acids: CASTPAGRGRDTGELFF. DNA for the CDR3: TGTGCCAGCACCCCAGCGGGCAGGGGGCGGGACACCGGGGAGCTGTTTTTT.